This TCR beta chain was captured by sequencing in a study of cytomegalovirus exposure and HLA in healthy donors. Study outcomes and limitations: There were some public TCRs occurring in many donors, but most TCR sequences were rare.

Turning to this clone: The antigen is not known.

The table came from immunoSEQ multiplex PCR; TCRdb's copy has only in-frame clones and leaves some out. The sample contains about 150,000 clones, roughly nine tenths of which appear only once. Germline V gene data show CDR1 as LGHNA and CDR2 as YNFKEQ. The CDR3 has 13 residues. V was trimmed by 1 base and J by 4 bases, leaving 7 bases between them. The rearrangement uses TRBV4-2 and TRBJ1-2; TRBD1 might be the D (6 bases). The specimen sequenced was PBMCs. This receptor was taken from a woman aged 18-30 years in good health and CMV-seropositive. The CDR3 loop is CASSQGGGYGYTF. The CDR3 DNA is TGTGCCAGCAGCCAAGGAGGGGGCTATGGCTACACCTTC.